These 21 T cell receptor beta chains originate from one sample sequenced in a study of regulatory T cells in long-lasting Graves disease. In building TCR beta libraries, iRepertoire HTBI primers were used together with Arm-PCR of CDR3 regions. TCRdb analysed the multiplex PCR reads with MiXCR anew, one entry per CDR3 protein. The sample lists under 450,000 distinct CDR3 sequences, 20% to 30% occurring once. Indicated time point: persistent/refractory GD, antithyroid drugs over 5 years with positive TRAb. The TCR library was prepared using RNA isolated from PBMCs. The source material was peripheral blood mononuclear cells (PBMCs), sampled when the disease was refractory, from a patient treated with antithyroid drugs. The receptors were gathered from a female donor with Graves disease.

J is TRBJ2-7 and V is TRBV12-3 or TRBV12-4; D unresolved. The CDR3 extends over 12 amino acids. V lost 2 bases and J lost 7, with 9 bases in between. As DNA, the CDR3 is TGTGCCAGCAGTTTATGGGCCAGGGAGCAGTACTTC. Translating gives CASSLWAREQYF.

This clonotype has just a few counts. The rearrangement links TRBV10-2 to TRBJ1-2; D unresolved. The CDR3 extends over 14 amino acids. Looked up from germline, CDR1 is WSHSY and CDR2 is SAAADI. Trimming left V 8 bases short and J 5 bases short, with 18 bases between. The CDR3 coding sequence is TGCGCCAGCCGTGGATCGGCCACCTCATATGGCTACACCTTC. It specifies CASRGSATSYGYTF.

This chain connects TRBV19 to TRBJ2-7; 9 bases map to TRBD2. V lost 6 bases and J lost 4; bases outside the gene matches: 7. Germline V gene data show CDR1 as LNHDA and CDR2 as SQIVND (reference sequence). The CDR3 totals 14 residues. The CDR3 loop is CASSRGLALYEQYF. CDR3 in DNA: TGTGCCAGTAGCCGTGGACTAGCGTTATACGAGCAGTACTTC.

The V call is TRBV5-5, the J call TRBJ2-7; D gene unclear. Per the germline V gene, CDR1 is SGHKS and CDR2 is YYEKEE (reference sequence). Trimming took 0 bases from V and 7 from J, leaving 14 bases between them. The CDR3 is 14 amino acids. The CDR3 loop is CASSLVGSPREQYF. In nucleotides, the CDR3 is TGTGCCAGCAGCTTGGTAGGTAGCCCTCGGGAGCAGTACTTC.

This clonotype was seen repeatedly, ten times or more. The V and J genes are TRBV28 and TRBJ2-5; 10 bases fit TRBD1. The CDR3 is 21 amino acids. Germline values: CDR1 MDHEN, CDR2 SYDVKM. V gave up 4 bases and J gave up 1 base; unmatched junction bases: 21. DNA for the CDR3: TGTGCCAGCAGTTCTCCCCCGCCGGGACAGGGGTCGCCGTATCCCCAAGAGACCCAGTACTTC. Its translation: CASSSPPPGQGSPYPQETQYF.

This clonotype appeared a few times. The chain has TRBV6-2 or TRBV6-3 and TRBJ1-5; perhaps TRBD1 as D (5 bases). Germline-derived CDR1 and CDR2 are MNHEY and SVGEGT. The CDR3 runs to 19 residues. The germline V and J ends were trimmed by 0 bases and 1 base, with 19 bases remaining between them. The CDR3 sequence is CASSYSSRALGVSNQPQHF. CDR3 DNA sequence: TGTGCCAGCAGTTACTCAAGCAGGGCTCTAGGTGTGAGCAATCAGCCCCAGCATTTT.

In this sample, this clonotype turned up many times. The rearrangement joins TRBV6-1 to TRBJ1-5; D perhaps matches TRBD1 (5 bases). The CDR3 loop spans 16 amino acids. The V gene's germline CDR1 is MNHNS and CDR2 SASEGT. The germline V and J ends were trimmed by 8 bases and 4 bases, with 21 bases remaining between them. CDR3 DNA sequence: TGTGCCAGCTTTAAGGGACCCCCGCAAATAAATCAGCCCCAGCATTTT. Translating it yields CASFKGPPQINQPQHF.

This clonotype was counted many times. The chain employs TRBV29-1 and TRBJ1-2; 9 positions match TRBD1. Trimming cost V 8 bases and J 4 bases; bases outside gene matches: 11. The CDR3 sequence is 14 residues long. CDR1 and CDR2 (germline): SQVTM, ANQGSEA. This CDR3 reads CSTVDRGRRYGYTF. The CDR3 DNA sequence: TGCAGCACTGTGGACAGGGGAAGGCGCTATGGCTACACCTTC.

The gene calls are TRBV3-1 and TRBJ2-4; no clear D gene. Germline assignment: CDR1 LGHDT and CDR2 YNNKEL (reference sequence). Trimming cost V 1 base and J 7 bases, with 2 bases left between them. The CDR3 loop spans 11 amino acids. As DNA, the CDR3 is TGTGCCAGCAGCCAAGCGAACATTCAGTACTTC. This codes for CASSQANIQYF.

This clonotype was counted ten times or more. The chain recombines TRBV27 with TRBJ1-6; TRBD1 aligns across 7 bases. The CDR3 spans 15 residues. CDR1 is MNHEY and CDR2 is SMNVEV in the germline V gene (reference sequence). The V and J ends lost 8 bases and 6 bases, in that order; junction bases with no gene match: 10. CDR3 bases: TGTGCCAGCGCAAAGGGAGACAGGGCTAATTCACCCCTCCACTTT. This translates into CASAKGDRANSPLHF.

This clonotype has just a few counts. V and J are TRBV20-1 and TRBJ2-7, with 7 nucleotides matching TRBD2. V was pared by 1 base and J by 6 bases, with 9 bases of the junction left unmatched. The CDR3 is made up of 14 amino acids. Germline V CDR1 and CDR2: DFQATT, SNEGSKA (reference sequence). The DNA for the CDR3 is TGCAGTGCTAGAGGAGGTTACGGGAGGCTCGAGCAGTACTTC. This gives the protein CSARGGYGRLEQYF.

The rearrangement joins TRBV12-3 or TRBV12-4 to TRBJ1-1; tentatively, D is TRBD1 (5 bases). V was trimmed by 7 bases and J by 11 bases, leaving 17 bases between them. The CDR3 runs to 12 residues. The CDR3 sequence: CASIQTGYVAFF. In nucleotides, the CDR3 is TGTGCCAGCATTCAAACAGGCTATGTGGCTTTCTTT.

V and J are TRBV15 and TRBJ1-5; no definite D call. V was trimmed by 4 bases and J by 7 bases, leaving 8 bases between them. Looked up from germline, CDR1 is LNHNV and CDR2 is YYDKDF (reference sequence). CDR3 length equals 12 residues. The CDR3 region has the DNA TGTGCCACCAGCACCGCTATACAGCCCCAGCATTTT. As protein: CATSTAIQPQHF.

This clonotype was counted between two and nine times. The V and J genes are TRBV29-1 and TRBJ2-7; 10 bases are a match to TRBD2. After removal of 2 bases from V and 4 bases from J, the junction contained 2 bases not matched to a gene. CDR3 size: 13 residues. CDR1 is SQVTM and CDR2 is ANQGSEA in the germline V gene. CDR3 bases: TGCAGCGTTGAATATAGCGGGAGGTACGAGCAGTACTTC. Encoded protein: CSVEYSGRYEQYF.

The chain links TRBV29-1 to TRBJ2-5; 7 positions match TRBD1. The ends lost 6 bases at V and 2 bases at J; junction bases unmatched: 3. The CDR3 extends over 12 amino acids. The germline CDR1 and CDR2 sequences are SQVTM and ANQGSEA. The CDR3 is CSVQGNQETQYF. DNA of the CDR3: TGCAGCGTACAGGGGAATCAAGAGACCCAGTACTTC.

This clonotype occurred a few times. The rearrangement links TRBV19 to TRBJ2-7; either TRBD1 or TRBD2 may supply D (5 bases each). CDR1 and CDR2 from the germline V gene are LNHDA and SQIVND (reference sequence). The CDR3 runs 13 residues. The ends were cut back, 5 bases at V and 12 bases at J, with 20 bases in the middle. CDR3 in DNA: TGTGCCAGTAGTCCCTCAAATCCCGGGGCGACGTACTTC. Protein: CASSPSNPGATYF.

This chain uses TRBV6-9 with TRBJ1-2, with D uncertain. Germline V lookup: CDR1 MNHGY, CDR2 SVAAGI. This CDR3 is built from 16 residues. The ends were cut back, 4 bases at V and 7 bases at J, with 22 bases in the middle. For the CDR3, the DNA is TGTGCCAGCAGTTCACGGGCAGTAGAAGGCAATTTTGGCTACACCTTC. Encoded protein: CASSSRAVEGNFGYTF.

This clonotype was detected only a few times. The V gene is TRBV20-1, the J gene TRBJ1-1; D perhaps matches TRBD1 (5 bases). The germline V and J ends were trimmed by 6 bases and 0 bases, with 11 bases remaining between them. The CDR3 totals 13 residues. From germline, CDR1 is DFQATT and CDR2 SNEGSKA (reference sequence). CDR3 nucleotides: TGCAGTGCGAGACAGTACATGAACACTGAAGCTTTCTTT. As protein: CSARQYMNTEAFF.

This clonotype was recorded at least ten times. CDR3 coding DNA: TGCAGCGTTAGGGACAGGATCTTGGATGGCTACACCTTC. Its translation is CSVRDRILDGYTF. The rearrangement joins TRBV29-1 to TRBJ1-2, with 8 bases identical to TRBD1. This CDR3 comprises 13 residues. With 5 bases clipped from V and 6 bases from J, the junction kept 8 bases outside the gene matches. Germline values: CDR1 SQVTM, CDR2 ANQGSEA.

This clonotype has only a few counts. The chain has TRBV5-5 and TRBJ1-2; D uncertain. The V end lost 2 bases, the J end lost 4 bases, and 9 bases lay between the germline ends. Germline V gene sequence: CDR1 SGHKS, CDR2 YYEKEE (reference sequence). This CDR3 has 13 residues. CDR3: CASSFTEIYGYTF. The CDR3 DNA reads as TGTGCCAGCAGCTTCACAGAGATCTATGGCTACACCTTC.

The chain uses TRBV19 and TRBJ1-2; 9 nucleotides line up with TRBD1. The CDR3 loop spans 16 amino acids. The V gene's germline CDR1 is LNHDA and CDR2 SQIVND (reference sequence). With V trimmed by 4 bases and J by 5 bases, 11 bases remained unmatched. CDR3 residues: CASSTPPRTGEYGYTF. DNA of the CDR3: TGTGCCAGTAGTACACCCCCCCGGACAGGGGAATATGGCTACACCTTC. The full variable domain, with the rest looked up from reference TRBV19 and TRBJ1-2, is DGGITQSPKYLFRKEGQNVTLSCEQNLNHDAMYWYRQDPGQGLRLIYYSQIVNDFQKGDIAEGYSVSREKKESFPLTVTSAQKNPTAFYLCASSTPPRTGEYGYTFGSGTRLTVV.